This TCR beta chain was captured in a study of PD-1 blockade in classical Hodgkin lymphoma. Study observations and caveats: Newly diagnosed patients had baseline TCR diversity that was reportedly lower than that of healthy donors. The diversity seen at baseline in complete responders resembled that of newly diagnosed patients. A significant rise in TCR diversity was seen by C4D1 for CD4+ cells but not for CD8+ cells.

Time point given: cycle 4 day 1 (C4D1), after 6 weeks of nivolumab. All patients relapsed after autologous stem cell transplantation, and brentuximab vedotin exposure varied. Thawed PBMCs yielded CD4+ T cells through magnetic negative selection. Responses achieved at best were complete response, partial response or progressive disease. The table came from immunoSEQ multiplex PCR; TCRdb's copy has only in-frame clones and leaves some out. The repertoire holds approximately 22,000 clones, with approximately 67% as singletons. On this clone itself: Its target is unknown.

The germline CDR1 and CDR2 sequences are MGHDK and SYGVNS. The CDR3 length is 13 residues. Deletions cut 6 bases from V and 2 bases from J, with 9 bases between. The input for sequencing was CD4+ T cells from blood, taken before the fourth cycle of nivolumab. The V and J genes are TRBV25-1 and TRBJ2-3; TRBD2 might be the D (6 bases). The clonotype was recovered from a human donor with classical Hodgkin lymphoma. The CDR3 loop reads CASSRDSTDTQYF. Written as DNA, the CDR3 is TGTGCCAGCAGCAGGGACTCCACAGATACGCAGTATTTT. The full variable domain, rest sourced from reference TRBV25-1 and TRBJ2-3, is EADIYQTPRYLVIGTGKKITLECSQTMGHDKMYWYQQDPGMELHLIHYSYGVNSTEKGDLSSESTVSRIRTEHFPLTLESARPSHTSQYLCASSRDSTDTQYFGPGTRLTVL.